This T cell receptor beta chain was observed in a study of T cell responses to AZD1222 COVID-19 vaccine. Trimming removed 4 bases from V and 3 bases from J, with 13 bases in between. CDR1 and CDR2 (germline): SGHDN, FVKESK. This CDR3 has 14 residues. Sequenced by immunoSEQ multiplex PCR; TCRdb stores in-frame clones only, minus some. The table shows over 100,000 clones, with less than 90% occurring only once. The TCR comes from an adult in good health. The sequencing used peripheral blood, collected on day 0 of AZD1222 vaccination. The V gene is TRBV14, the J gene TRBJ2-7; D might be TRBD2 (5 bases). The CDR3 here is CASSLRTGFYEQYF. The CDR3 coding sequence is TGTGCCAGCAGCCTTCGGACGGGATTCTACGAGCAGTACTTC.